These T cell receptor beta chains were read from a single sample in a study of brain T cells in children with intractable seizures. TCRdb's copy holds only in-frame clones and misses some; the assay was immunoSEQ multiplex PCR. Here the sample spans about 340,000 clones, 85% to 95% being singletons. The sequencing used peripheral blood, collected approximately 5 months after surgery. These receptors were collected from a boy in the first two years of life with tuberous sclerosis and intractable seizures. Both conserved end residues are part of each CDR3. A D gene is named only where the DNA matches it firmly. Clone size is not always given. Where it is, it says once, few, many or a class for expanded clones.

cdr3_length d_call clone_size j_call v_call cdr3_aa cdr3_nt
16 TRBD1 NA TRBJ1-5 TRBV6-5 CASSYSGTGGNQPQHF TGTGCCAGCAGTTACTCCGGGACAGGGGGCAATCAGCCCCAGCATTTT
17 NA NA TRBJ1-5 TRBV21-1 CASRVTGTGYSNQPQHF TGTGCCAGCAGAGTAACCGGGACAGGGTATAGCAATCAGCCCCAGCATTTT
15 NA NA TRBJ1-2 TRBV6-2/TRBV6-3 CASSHRDMINYGYTF TGTGCCAGCAGCCACCGGGACATGATTAACTATGGCTACACCTTC
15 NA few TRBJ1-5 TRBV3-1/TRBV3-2 CASSQDPAGNQPQHF TGTGCCAGCAGCCAAGATCCTGCGGGCAATCAGCCCCAGCATTTT
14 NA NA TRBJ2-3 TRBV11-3 CASSRRQGTDTQYF TGTGCCAGCAGCCGACGACAGGGCACAGATACGCAGTATTTT
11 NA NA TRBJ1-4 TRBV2 CASSVREKLFF TGTGCCAGCAGCGTAAGGGAAAAACTGTTTTTT
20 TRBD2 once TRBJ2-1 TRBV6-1 CASSAPHYSSGGASYNEQFF TGTGCCAGCAGTGCACCCCACTATTCTAGCGGAGGGGCTTCCTACAATGAGCAGTTCTTC
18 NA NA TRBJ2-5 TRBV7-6 CASSLEAGLRAIQETQYF TGTGCCAGCAGCTTAGAGGCAGGCCTCCGTGCCATCCAAGAGACCCAGTACTTC
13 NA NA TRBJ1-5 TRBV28 CASSLGRPKPQHF TGTGCCAGCAGTTTGGGACGGCCGAAGCCCCAGCATTTT
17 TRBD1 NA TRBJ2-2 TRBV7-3 CASSLLQTGRDTGELFF TGTGCCAGCAGCCTACTACAGACAGGGAGAGACACCGGGGAGCTGTTTTTT
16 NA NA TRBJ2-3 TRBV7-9 CASSTRGAGSTDTQYF TGTGCCAGCAGCACCCGGGGAGCGGGTTCCACAGATACGCAGTATTTT
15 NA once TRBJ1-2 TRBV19 CASKTLDRQFYGYTF TGTGCCAGTAAGACGCTCGACAGGCAGTTCTATGGCTACACCTTC
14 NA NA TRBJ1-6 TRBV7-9 CASSLTGMNSPLHF TGTGCCAGCAGCTTAACCGGAATGAATTCACCCCTCCACTTT
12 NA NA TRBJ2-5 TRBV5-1 CASSLEGVAEYF TGCGCCAGCAGCTTGGAAGGGGTCGCGGAGTACTTC
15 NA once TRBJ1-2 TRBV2 CASSEQGLGPYGYTF TGTGCCAGCAGTGAACAGGGTCTCGGTCCCTATGGCTACACCTTC
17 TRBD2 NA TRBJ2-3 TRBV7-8 CASSLAAGLAVTDTQYF TGTGCCAGCAGCTTAGCGGCGGGACTAGCGGTTACAGATACGCAGTATTTT